The 20 T cell receptor beta chains below come from one sample, sequenced in a study of blood T cell repertoires in COVID-19. TCRdb's copy holds only in-frame clones and misses some; the assay was immunoSEQ multiplex PCR. This table has roughly 150,000 clones, 86% appearing once. Material for sequencing was PBMCs or T cells enriched from blood (not recorded which). The receptors originated from a man aged 50 to 60 who had recovered from COVID-19.

The chain joins TRBV7-3 to TRBJ2-1; D is perhaps TRBD2 (5 bases). The germline V and J ends were trimmed by 2 bases and 4 bases, with 6 bases remaining between them. This CDR3 region has 13 residues. Germline V lookup: CDR1 SGHTA, CDR2 FQGTGA. The CDR3 is CASSLRGYNEQFF. In DNA, the CDR3 is TGTGCCAGCAGCTTACGGGGATACAATGAGCAGTTCTTC. The variable domain in full, completed from reference TRBV7-3 and TRBJ2-1, reads GAGVSQTPSNKVTEKGKYVELRCDPISGHTALYWYRQSLGQGPEFLIYFQGTGAADDSGLPNDRFFAVRPEGSVSTLKIQRTERGDSAVYLCASSLRGYNEQFFGPGTRLTVL.

The chain joins TRBV14 to TRBJ2-3; D might be TRBD2 (6 bases). The V end was cut by 2 bases, the J end by 2 bases, with 11 bases between. The CDR3 has 15 amino acids. Per germline, CDR1 SGHDN and CDR2 FVKESK. The CDR3 is CASSQWRGNTDTQYF. CDR3 in DNA: TGTGCCAGCAGCCAATGGCGGGGCAACACAGATACGCAGTATTTT.

This clone showed up just once. This sequence joins TRBV28 and TRBJ2-6; 7 nucleotides agree with TRBD1. J was trimmed by 4 bases and V by 6 bases; bases with no gene match: 18. Germline V gene lookup returns CDR1 MDHEN and CDR2 SYDVKM. The CDR3 totals 19 residues. The CDR3 DNA reads TGTGCCAGCAGGCCTCGTTTCCGGGACAGCGTCCGGGGGGCCAACGTCCTGACTTTC. Translating gives CASRPRFRDSVRGANVLTF. Full variable domain (outside the CDR3, taken from reference TRBV28 and TRBJ2-6): DVKVTQSSRYLVKRTGEKVFLECVQDMDHENMFWYRQDPGLGLRLIYFSYDVKMKEKGDIPEGYSVSREKKERFSLILESASTNQTSMYLCASRPRFRDSVRGANVLTFGAGSRLTVL.

The rearrangement uses TRBV3-1 (or the pseudogene TRBV3-2) and TRBJ1-4; 9 bases are a match to TRBD1. The CDR3 has 18 residues. Per germline, CDR1 LGHDT and CDR2 YNNKEL (reference sequence). V was pared by 2 bases and J by 3 bases, with 10 bases of the junction left unmatched. This chain's CDR3 is CASSQRGGQGSSNEKLFF. CDR3 DNA: TGTGCCAGCAGCCAACGGGGGGGACAGGGTTCTTCTAATGAAAAACTGTTTTTT.

This chain uses TRBV3-1 (or the pseudogene TRBV3-2) with TRBJ2-1; TRBD2 matches at 10 bases. The V gene end was trimmed by 8 bases and the J gene end by 0 bases; junction bases not matched to a gene: 10. Germline CDR1 reads LGHDT; CDR2 reads YNNKEL (reference sequence). The CDR3 sequence is 17 residues long. The CDR3 DNA reads TGTGCCAGCGGGGCACTAGCGGGATTAAGCTCCTACAATGAGCAGTTCTTC. Translation gives CASGALAGLSSYNEQFF.

This chain uses TRBV2 with TRBJ1-5; 7 bases match TRBD1. With V trimmed by 7 bases and J by 4 bases, 7 bases remained unmatched. CDR1 and CDR2 from the germline V gene are SNHLY and FYNNEI. CDR3 size: 14 residues. In nucleotides, the CDR3 is TGTGCCAGCAATTTCGGGACAGCGAATCAGCCCCAGCATTTT. It specifies CASNFGTANQPQHF.

The chain couples TRBV2 to TRBJ2-1, with 10 bases identical to TRBD2. Germline-derived CDR1 and CDR2 are SNHLY and FYNNEI. This CDR3 has 16 residues. J was trimmed by 4 bases and V by 7 bases; bases with no gene match: 10. CDR3 sequence: CASTDGWTSGYNEQFF. CDR3 nucleotide sequence: TGTGCCAGCACGGATGGTTGGACTAGCGGATACAATGAGCAGTTCTTC.

This chain joins TRBV25-1 and TRBJ2-2; TRBD1 matches 9 bases. This CDR3 contains 14 residues. Germline V gives CDR1 MGHDK, CDR2 SYGVNS. The V gene end was trimmed by 7 bases and the J gene end by 7 bases; junction bases not matched to a gene: 7. This chain's CDR3 is CASTHRGPVGELFF. The CDR3 bases are TGTGCCAGCACCCACAGGGGGCCGGTCGGGGAGCTGTTTTTT.

J is TRBJ2-3 and V is TRBV5-1; TRBD2 aligns across 11 bases. The CDR3 consists of 17 residues. The germline gives CDR1 SGHRS, CDR2 YFSETQ. The V gene end was trimmed by 2 bases and the J gene end by 0 bases; junction bases not matched to a gene: 5. The CDR3 nucleotides are TGCGCCAGCAGCTTCTTAGGACTAGCGGGTAGCACAGATACGCAGTATTTT. It yields the protein CASSFLGLAGSTDTQYF.

This rearrangement joins TRBV24-1 to TRBJ2-2; D is unclear. Trimming shortened V by 9 bases and J by 4 bases, and 8 bases separated the two germline ends. The CDR3 covers 12 residues. The germline CDR1 and CDR2 sequences are KGHDR and SFDVKD. CDR3 sequence: CATRRCTGELFF. CDR3 sequence (DNA): TGTGCCACCCGCAGATGCACCGGGGAGCTGTTTTTT.

The chain links TRBV7-2 to TRBJ2-5; 8 nucleotides agree with TRBD1. Trimming took 3 bases from V and 5 from J; bases not matched to a gene: 11. The CDR3 is made up of 16 amino acids. CDR1 is SGHTA and CDR2 is FQGNSA in the germline V gene. DNA of the CDR3: TGTGCCAGCAGCTTTACCGGGACAGGTGGTGTCGAGACCCAGTACTTC. Translation gives CASSFTGTGGVETQYF. The full variable domain, in which reference TRBV7-2 and TRBJ2-5 provide the parts outside the CDR3, is GAGVSQSPSNKVTEKGKDVELRCDPISGHTALYWYRQSLGQGLEFLIYFQGNSAPDKSGLPSDRFSAERTGGSVSTLTIQRTQQEDSAVYLCASSFTGTGGVETQYFGPGTRLLVL.

The chain joins TRBV5-1 to TRBJ1-4; TRBD1 agrees at 7 bases. The germline gives CDR1 SGHRS, CDR2 YFSETQ. Trimming took 1 base from V and 3 from J; bases not matched to a gene: 3. The CDR3 is 15 residues long. The DNA of the CDR3 is TGCGCCAGCAGCTTGTTAGGGACAGCTAATGAAAAACTGTTTTTT. Residues: CASSLLGTANEKLFF.

V is TRBV19 and J is TRBJ1-4, with 7 nucleotides matching TRBD1. From germline, CDR1 is LNHDA and CDR2 SQIVND (reference sequence). Losses at the gene ends were 8 bases for V and 8 bases for J; bases not matched to a gene: 11. CDR3 length: 14 amino acids. The CDR3 DNA follows: TGTGCCAGTGGGGTACAGGGGTCAAACGAAAAACTGTTTTTT. Its translation is CASGVQGSNEKLFF.

J is TRBJ1-2 and V is TRBV28; no clear D gene. Germline assignment: CDR1 MDHEN and CDR2 SYDVKM. The V end lost 2 bases, the J end lost 3 bases, and 4 bases lay between the germline ends. This CDR3 has 12 amino acids. In DNA form, the CDR3 reads TGTGCCAGCAGTTTAACGGACTATGGCTACACCTTC. It codes for CASSLTDYGYTF.

J is TRBJ1-4 and V is TRBV29-1, with TRBD1 as a possible D gene (6 bases). CDR1 is SQVTM and CDR2 is ANQGSEA in the germline V gene. This CDR3 spans 12 amino acids. The ends were cut back, 7 bases at V and 15 bases at J, with 21 bases in the middle. CDR3 protein: CSGRDNNRGVFF. The CDR3 nucleotides read TGCAGCGGAAGGGACAACAACCGGGGGGTGTTTTTT.

As concerns this clone: Mismatch with germline at one junction end may stem from a read error. CDR3 loop: CASSLAIYSEQFF. Here the CDR3 DNA reads TGTGCCAGCAGCTTAGCAATTTACAGTGAGCAGTTCTTC. The chain combines TRBV7-6 with TRBJ2-1; D is uncertain. Germline CDR1 is SGHVS and CDR2 is FNYEAQ. This CDR3 contains 13 residues.

The V gene is TRBV7-9, the J gene TRBJ1-1; 8 bases are shared with TRBD1. The CDR3 consists of 15 residues. Germline loops: CDR1 SEHNR, CDR2 FQNEAQ (reference sequence). The junction had 9 bases not matched to a gene; V was cut back by 4 bases and J by 5 bases. CDR3 sequence reads: CASSSDSTGVTEAFF. The CDR3 coding sequence is TGTGCCAGCAGCTCAGATTCGACAGGGGTTACTGAAGCTTTCTTT. The full variable domain, in which reference TRBV7-9 and TRBJ1-1 provide the parts outside the CDR3, is DTGVSQNPRHKITKRGQNVTFRCDPISEHNRLYWYRQTLGQGPEFLTYFQNEAQLEKSRLLSDRFSAERPKGSFSTLEIQRTEQGDSAMYLCASSSDSTGVTEAFFGQGTRLTVV.

The count of this clone is one. V usage is TRBV7-9 and J usage is TRBJ1-2; a possible D gene is TRBD1 (6 bases). CDR3 size: 15 residues. Germline V gives CDR1 SEHNR, CDR2 FQNEAQ (reference sequence). V dropped 3 bases and J dropped 6 bases, with 17 bases sitting between them. The CDR3 spells CASSFSGQLINGYTF. The CDR3 DNA is TGTGCCAGCAGCTTCTCAGGACAGCTAATAAATGGCTACACCTTC.

There are a few counts of this clone. The genes are TRBV7-6 and TRBJ1-6; D not resolved. Germline V CDR1 and CDR2: SGHVS, FNYEAQ. V was shortened by 5 bases and J by 1 base, with 12 bases between the two germline ends. CDR3 size: 16 residues. CDR3 protein: CASSATRRSYNSPLHF. Written as DNA, the CDR3 is TGTGCCAGCAGCGCCACTAGGCGGTCCTATAATTCACCCCTCCACTTT.

J is TRBJ2-1 and V is TRBV24-1; 7 bases map to TRBD1. CDR3 length: 16 amino acids. CDR1 is KGHDR, CDR2 SFDVKD, per germline. J lost 5 bases, V lost 4 bases, and 10 bases had no gene match. This chain's CDR3 is CATSDTRQGADNEQFF. Written as DNA, the CDR3 is TGTGCCACCAGTGACACCCGACAGGGAGCGGACAATGAGCAGTTCTTC.